The rows below give T cell receptor beta chains drawn from one sample of a study of siplizumab effects on memory and regulatory T cells. Profiling relied on immunoSEQ multiplex PCR, and the TCRdb table lists in-frame clones only, not all of them. The sample records over 50,000 clones, less than 90% being singletons. Material: memory CD4+ T cells sorted from blood. Receptor source: a human donor in good health. Each CDR3 is given without its conserved first and last residue. Size is stated for part of the rows, as once, few or many counts, or as a class when the clone is expanded.

>TRBV9|TRBJ2-7|.
ASSPRDRVYEQY
>TRBV7-9|TRBJ1-6|.
ASSPTLPYNSPLH
>TRBV7-6|TRBJ2-7|once
ASSSSPGQVVGEQY
>TRBV4-1|TRBJ1-1|.
ASSRGQGPNTEAF
>TRBV18|TRBJ2-5|.
ASSPSGGKETQY
>TRBV19|TRBJ2-5|.
ASSPTSGGEETQY
>TRBV6-6|TRBJ1-5|.
ASSMRGQGGY
>TRBV5-6|TRBJ1-4|few
ASSLGQASTNEKLF
>TRBV7-7|TRBJ2-1|few
ASSPTSGSGGEQF
>TRBV4-2|TRBJ2-7|.
ASSRGAGGYNEQY
>TRBV6-1|TRBJ2-7|.
ASSAEGQRGTYEQY
>TRBV10-3|TRBJ1-1|.
AISEPGTGGNEAF
>TRBV6-7|TRBJ2-7|.
ASSYSTGELGPYEQY
>TRBV5-1|TRBJ1-5|.
ASSLTTGGGGQPQH
>TRBV5-1|TRBJ2-3|.
ASGTSGRVYTQY
>TRBV28|TRBJ2-1|once
ASSSPGTHQYNEQF
>TRBV7-9|TRBJ1-4|.
ASSRIREAGELF
>TRBV30|TRBJ1-1|.
ACSLRGNEAF
>TRBV7-9|TRBJ2-7|.
ASSLTSSYEQY
>TRBV16|TRBJ2-1|.
ASRKLWGQGFKDEQF
>TRBV2|TRBJ2-2|once
ASFRDPSGELF
>TRBV28|TRBJ1-2|.
ASSNQGKGYT
>TRBV6-5|TRBJ1-2|.
ASSSGGNRNYGYT
>TRBV7-9|TRBJ1-4|.
ASSDQGAGTNEKLF
>TRBV27|TRBJ2-7|few
ASSFYRGLLGGIDEQY
>TRBV9|TRBJ2-1|few
ASSVELRSSYNEQF
>TRBV28|TRBJ2-7|.
ASSLYHGGRHIAEQY
>TRBV21-1|TRBJ1-6|.
ASSKEGYYNSPLH
>TRBV6-1|TRBJ2-1|once
ASSPRGREQF
>TRBV5-6|TRBJ1-2|.
ASSPDLNYGYT
>TRBV21-1|TRBJ1-5|.
ASSKGQGSDQPQH
>TRBV6-1|TRBJ2-1|.
ASRTGGSNEQF
>TRBV5-6|TRBJ1-1|.
ASVSATGGFARAF